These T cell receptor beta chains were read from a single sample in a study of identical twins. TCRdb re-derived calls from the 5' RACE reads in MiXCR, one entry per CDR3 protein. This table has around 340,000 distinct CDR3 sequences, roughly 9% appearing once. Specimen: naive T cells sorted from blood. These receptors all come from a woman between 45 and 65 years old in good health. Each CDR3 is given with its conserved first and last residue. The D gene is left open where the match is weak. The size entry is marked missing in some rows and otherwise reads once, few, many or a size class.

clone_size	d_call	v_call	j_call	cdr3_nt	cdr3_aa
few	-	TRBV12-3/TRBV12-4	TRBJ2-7	TGTGCCAGCAGTTTATCTCGCGGTTTAGAGCAGTACTTC	CASSLSRGLEQYF
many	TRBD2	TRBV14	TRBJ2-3	TGTGCCAGCAGCCCGATACTAGCGGGAGCGGATACGCAGTATTTT	CASSPILAGADTQYF
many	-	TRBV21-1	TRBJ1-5	TGTGCCAGCAGCAAGGTACAGAAAGATCAGCCCCAGCATTTT	CASSKVQKDQPQHF
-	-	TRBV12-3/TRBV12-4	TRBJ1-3	TGTGCCAGTCGGGGCAACTCTGGAAACACCATATATTTT	CASRGNSGNTIYF
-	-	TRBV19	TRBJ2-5	TGTGCCAGTTCTTTGGGACAAGAAGAGACCCAGTACTTC	CASSLGQEETQYF
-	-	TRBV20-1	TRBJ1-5	TGCAGTGCCATAACCCCAGGAAGCAATCAGCCCCAGCATTTT	CSAITPGSNQPQHF
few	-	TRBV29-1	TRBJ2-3	TGCAGCGTTGATGGAACAGGGATTCGGACAGATACGCAGTATTTT	CSVDGTGIRTDTQYF
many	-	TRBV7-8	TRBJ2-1	TGTGCCAGCAGCCAAGCCCCTTTCTCCTACAATGAGCAGTTCTTC	CASSQAPFSYNEQFF
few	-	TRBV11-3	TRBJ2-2	TGTGCCAGCAGAAAGGAGGGGGCCCCGAACACCGGGGAGCTGTTTTTT	CASRKEGAPNTGELFF
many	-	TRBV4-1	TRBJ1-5	TGCGCCAGCAGCCAAGATGCCGAGCAGCCCCAGCATTTT	CASSQDAEQPQHF
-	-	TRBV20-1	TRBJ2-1	TGCAGTGCTAGAAGTACAGGGAGCTCCTACAATGAGCAGTTCTTC	CSARSTGSSYNEQFF
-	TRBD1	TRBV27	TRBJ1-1	TGTGCCAGCACCCTCTCAGGGGGAACTGAAGCTTTCTTT	CASTLSGGTEAFF
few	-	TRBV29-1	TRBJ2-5	TGCAGCGTTTCGCCCGGGGGCAGACAAGAGACCCAGTACTTC	CSVSPGGRQETQYF
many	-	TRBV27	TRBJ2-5	TGTGCCAGCAGTAACCCGGCCGAGACCCAGTACTTC	CASSNPAETQYF
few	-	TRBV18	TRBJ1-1	TGTGCCAGCTCACCAGGCGGGGGGCAAAGTGAAGCTTTCTTT	CASSPGGGQSEAFF
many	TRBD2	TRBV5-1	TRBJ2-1	TGCGCCAGCAGCTGGGGGGGAGCCCAAAGCTCCTACAATGAGCAGTTCTTC	CASSWGGAQSSYNEQFF
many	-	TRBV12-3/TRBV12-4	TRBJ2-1	TGTGCCAGCAGTTTAGGAGGGCTGGGGCAGTTCTTC	CASSLGGLGQFF
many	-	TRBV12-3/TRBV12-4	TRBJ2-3	TGTGCCAGCAGTGGTGGACTTTCCACAGATACGCAGTATTTT	CASSGGLSTDTQYF
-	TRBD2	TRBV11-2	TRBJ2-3	TGTGCCAGCAGCCTTCAGACCGGCGGGAGGGGGACAGATACGCAGTATTTT	CASSLQTGGRGTDTQYF
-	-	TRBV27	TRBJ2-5	TGTGCCAGCAGTTCCAGGACCCTTCAAGAGACCCAGTACTTC	CASSSRTLQETQYF
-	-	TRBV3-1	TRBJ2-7	TGTGCCAGCAGCCAAGGGGGGACCTCCTACGAGCAGTACTTC	CASSQGGTSYEQYF
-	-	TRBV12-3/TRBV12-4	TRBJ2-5	TGTGCCAGCAGGGGGGAGGCTCAAGAGACCCAGTACTTC	CASRGEAQETQYF
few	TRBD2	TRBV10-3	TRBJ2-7	TGTGCCATCAGTGTGGATAGCGGGAGCTACGAGCAGTACTTC	CAISVDSGSYEQYF
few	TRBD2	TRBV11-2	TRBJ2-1	TGTGCCACCCGACTAGCGGGGGATTACAATGAGCAGTTCTTC	CATRLAGDYNEQFF
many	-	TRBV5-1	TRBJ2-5	TGCGCCAGTTTCAAAGGATCGGACAGCTGGGTCGAGACCCAGTACTTC	CASFKGSDSWVETQYF
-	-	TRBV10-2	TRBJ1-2	TGCGCCAGCAGTGAATCTAATCACGGCTACACCTTC	CASSESNHGYTF
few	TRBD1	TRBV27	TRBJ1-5	TGTGCCAGCAGTTTATACGGGACAGACAATCAGCCCCAGCATTTT	CASSLYGTDNQPQHF
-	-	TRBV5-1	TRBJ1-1	TGCGCCAGCAGCCTCGCACCCAACGGGGTCACTGAAGCTTTCTTT	CASSLAPNGVTEAFF
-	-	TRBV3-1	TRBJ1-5	TGTGCCAGCAGCCAAGATCCGGCAGTTTATAGCAATCAGCCCCAGCATTTT	CASSQDPAVYSNQPQHF
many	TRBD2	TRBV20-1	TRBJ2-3	TGCAGTGCTAGACCCTTCATAGCGGGAGGTCATACGCAGTATTTT	CSARPFIAGGHTQYF
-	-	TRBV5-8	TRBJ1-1	TGTGCCAGCAGCTTCACGGTCTTGAACACTGAAGCTTTCTTT	CASSFTVLNTEAFF
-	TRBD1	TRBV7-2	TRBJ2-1	TGTGCCAGCAGCTTAGAGGGGACAGGGATGGGGGAGCAGTTCTTC	CASSLEGTGMGEQFF
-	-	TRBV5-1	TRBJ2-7	TGCGCCAGCAGCTTGGCGGACTGGAGCTCCTACGAGCAGTACTTC	CASSLADWSSYEQYF
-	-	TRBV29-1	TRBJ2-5	TGCAGCGCCGATTCGACCCAGTACTTC	CSADSTQYF
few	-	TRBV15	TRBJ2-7	TGTGCCACCAGCAGAGATCAAGGGAGCTACGAGCAGTACTTC	CATSRDQGSYEQYF
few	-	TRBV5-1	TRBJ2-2	TGCGCCAGCAGCTTTAACCCGGAGAACACCGGGGAGCTGTTTTTT	CASSFNPENTGELFF
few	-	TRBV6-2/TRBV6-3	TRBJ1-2	TGTGCCAGCAAGGGGCAGGCGATACTCTATGGCTACACCTTC	CASKGQAILYGYTF
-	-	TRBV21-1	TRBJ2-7	TGTGCCAGCAGCTTTCAGCCCGGGACTAGCTTTACCTACGAGCAGTACTTC	CASSFQPGTSFTYEQYF
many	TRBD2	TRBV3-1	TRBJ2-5	TGTGCCAGCAGCCAAGGACTAGCGGGGTACCAAGAGACCCAGTACTTC	CASSQGLAGYQETQYF
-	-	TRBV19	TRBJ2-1	TGTGCCAGTACCCAAGGGGTTAGCTCCTACAATGAGCAGTTCTTC	CASTQGVSSYNEQFF
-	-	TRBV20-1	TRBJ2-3	TGCAGTGCTAGAGATATGGGGATTAGGGCTGATTTATCGGATACGCAGTATTTT	CSARDMGIRADLSDTQYF
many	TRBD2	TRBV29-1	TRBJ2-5	TGCAGCGTCGCCCGCCGGACTAGCGGGATTGGTCGAGAGACCCAGTACTTC	CSVARRTSGIGRETQYF
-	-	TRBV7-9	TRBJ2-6	TGTGCCAGCAGCTTTCAAAGCTCTGGGGCCAACGTCCTGACTTTC	CASSFQSSGANVLTF
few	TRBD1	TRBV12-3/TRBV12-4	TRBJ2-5	TGTGCCAGCAGTCCCCGGACAGGGAGAGAGACCCAGTACTTC	CASSPRTGRETQYF
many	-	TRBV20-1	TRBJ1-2	TGCAGTGCTAGAGGCGGATGGGGCGGTGGCTACACCTTC	CSARGGWGGGYTF
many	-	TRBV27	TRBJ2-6	TGTGCCAGCACCGAGGGAAGGGGAACGCCTGGGGCCAACGTCCTGACTTTC	CASTEGRGTPGANVLTF
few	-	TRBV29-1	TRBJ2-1	TGCAGCGCTCCGGAACCCCCCGGGGGCCGGCAGTTCTTC	CSAPEPPGGRQFF
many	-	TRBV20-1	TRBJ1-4	TGCAGTGCTAGAGCCCGTCAACAGGCAACTAATGAAAAACTGTTTTTT	CSARARQQATNEKLFF
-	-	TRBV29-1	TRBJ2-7	TGCGGAGGGACAGAGGGGATAAAGCAGTACTTC	CGGTEGIKQYF
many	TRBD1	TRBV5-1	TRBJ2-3	TGCGCCAGCAACCGGGACAGCTCGGGAGATACGCAGTATTTT	CASNRDSSGDTQYF
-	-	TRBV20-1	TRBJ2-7	TGCAGTGCTAGAGACAGGGTCGACGAGCAGTACTTC	CSARDRVDEQYF
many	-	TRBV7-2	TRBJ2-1	TGTGCCAGCAGCTCACCCCGGGGTTTCAATGAGCAGTTCTTC	CASSSPRGFNEQFF
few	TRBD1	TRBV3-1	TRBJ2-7	TGTGCCAGCAGCCAAAACAGGGGGAAGGGCGAGCAGTACTTC	CASSQNRGKGEQYF
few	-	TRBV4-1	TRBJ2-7	TGCGCCAGCAGCCTACCAGGCCCTTCCTACGAGCAGTACTTC	CASSLPGPSYEQYF
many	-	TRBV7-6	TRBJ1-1	TGTGCCAGCAGCACCGGGACTATTAACACTGAAGCTTTCTTT	CASSTGTINTEAFF
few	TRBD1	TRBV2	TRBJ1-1	TGTGCCAGCAGCACCTTAACTCGACGAAGACAGGGGGCCGGCACTGAAGCTTTCTTT	CASSTLTRRRQGAGTEAFF
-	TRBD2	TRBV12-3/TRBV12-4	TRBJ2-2	TGTGCCAGCACCCCGGGACTAGCGGGAGGGCCTATCGGGGAGCTGTTTTTT	CASTPGLAGGPIGELFF